One T cell receptor (beta chain) is described in this entry. The data were obtained in a study of blood T cell repertoires in COVID-19. Study at large: Sample material is recorded as cDNA or gDNA derived from T cells, B-cell-depleted T cells, or PBMCs.

Produced via immunoSEQ multiplex PCR; TCRdb's table is partial and in-frame only. The sample lists some 380,000 clones, 70% to 90% occurring once. Enrollees, about 18 to 89 years old, lived in approximately 25 US areas. Grouping used clinical history reported by participants in a survey and questionnaire. The V gene's germline CDR1 is MNHEY and CDR2 SVGAGI. The CDR3 has 16 amino acids. The V gene lost 2 bases and the J gene lost 2 bases, with 16 bases spanning the gap. This receptor was identified in a man aged 30-40 years who had recovered from COVID-19. Specimen: PBMCs or T cells enriched from blood (not recorded which). This chain connects TRBV6-5 to TRBJ2-7; a weak D match, TRBD2 (6 bases). The chain's CDR3 is CASSYDWAGGTYEQYF. The CDR3 DNA follows: TGTGCCAGCAGTTACGATTGGGCAGGAGGGACCTACGAGCAGTACTTC.